This TCR beta chain was obtained from a study of T cell repertoires in cytomegalovirus infection. Study-level information: Through public TCR beta signatures, both CMV infection and matching HLA type were indicated. Findings of the study overall: Summed public TCR beta family frequency identified CMV carriers bearing the relevant HLA.

This clonotype was counted many times. What it binds is not known. From germline, CDR1 is SGHTA and CDR2 FQGNSA. Trimming shortened V by 5 bases and J by 5 bases, and 10 bases separated the two germline ends. The CDR3 has 12 residues. TCRdb used MiXCR to reprocess the reads, holding one entry per CDR3 protein. The sample holds roughly 320,000 distinct CDR3 sequences; around 9.5% are singletons and the top ten take around 4.1%. This TCR was recovered from a human donor in good health (CMV status not recorded). Some clones in this sample may be carry-over from other donors' samples. The specimen sequenced was PBMCs. The V call is TRBV7-2, the J call TRBJ2-7; no reliable D call. The CDR3 region is CASSQRNNEQYF. CDR3 coding DNA: TGTGCCAGCAGCCAACGTAATAACGAGCAGTACTTC.